Here is one T cell receptor beta chain with its context. These data originate in a study of blood T cells in healthy people across ages. This CDR3 contains 17 residues. The J segment lost 2 bases and the V segment lost 1 base, leaving 7 bases of the junction unmatched. Germline V gene sequence: CDR1 LNHNV, CDR2 YYDKDF (reference sequence). Through a sample-barcoded 5' primer and a J-beta primer mix, a second PCR was run for roughly 7 to 12 cycles. Using its own MiXCR run on the 5' RACE reads, TCRdb lists one record per CDR3 protein. The sample consists of hundreds of thousands of distinct CDR3 sequences, approximately 30% of them appearing once.

The source is a woman older than 75 in good health. The chain uses TRBV15 and TRBJ2-2, with 7 nucleotides matching TRBD2. The sequenced material came from blood. The CDR3, as DNA: TGTGCCACCAGCAGAGGCCTCCTAGCGGCCAACACCGGGGAGCTGTTTTTT. It yields the protein CATSRGLLAANTGELFF.